The clone carrying this TCR beta chain has only one observation. Its matching antigen is unknown. V shed 2 bases and J 0 bases; nucleotides not matched to a gene: 3. The CDR3 has 16 amino acids. Germline V CDR1 and CDR2: SGHRS, YFSETQ. This entry comes from a study of shared clonotypes between healthy human individuals. Study details: Researchers assigned three CD4 naive, three CD4 memory, two CD8 naive and one CD8 memory plate to each donor.

Libraries were prepared by immunoSEQ multiplex PCR; TCRdb keeps only in-frame clonotypes and omits some of them. Seen here are roughly 1.4 million clones, roughly 98.5% observed once, and the top ten hold 0.36%. Study-level findings and limits: Naive CD4 clonotypes overlapped across a handful of donors at roughly 5.1%. All-four-donor shared clonotypes had higher generation probabilities than non-shared clonotypes did.

The TCR sequence derives from a man aged 25 to 40 in good health. The source material was naive CD4+ T cells sorted from blood. Subset specified: CD45RA+ positively selected. This chain links TRBV5-1 with TRBJ2-7, with 12 bases matching TRBD1. CDR3 amino acids: CASSFGTGGNSYEQYF. The CDR3, as DNA: TGCGCCAGCAGCTTCGGGACAGGGGGCAACTCCTACGAGCAGTACTTC.